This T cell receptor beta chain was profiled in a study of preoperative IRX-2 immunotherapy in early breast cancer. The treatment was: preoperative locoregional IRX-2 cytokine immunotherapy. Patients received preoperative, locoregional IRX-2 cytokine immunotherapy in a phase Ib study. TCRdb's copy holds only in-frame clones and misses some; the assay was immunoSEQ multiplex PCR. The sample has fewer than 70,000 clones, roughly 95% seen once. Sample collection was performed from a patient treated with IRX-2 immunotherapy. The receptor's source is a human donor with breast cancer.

CDR3 sequence reads: CASSLGEQETQYF. In nucleotides, the CDR3 is TGTGCCAGCAGCTTAGGGGAGCAAGAGACCCAGTACTTC. The chain uses TRBV11-3 and TRBJ2-5, with D maybe TRBD2 (5 bases). With 1 base removed from V and 2 bases from J, the gap between germline ends came to 5 bases. Germline-derived CDR1 and CDR2 are SGHNT and YENEEA. CDR3 length: 13 amino acids.